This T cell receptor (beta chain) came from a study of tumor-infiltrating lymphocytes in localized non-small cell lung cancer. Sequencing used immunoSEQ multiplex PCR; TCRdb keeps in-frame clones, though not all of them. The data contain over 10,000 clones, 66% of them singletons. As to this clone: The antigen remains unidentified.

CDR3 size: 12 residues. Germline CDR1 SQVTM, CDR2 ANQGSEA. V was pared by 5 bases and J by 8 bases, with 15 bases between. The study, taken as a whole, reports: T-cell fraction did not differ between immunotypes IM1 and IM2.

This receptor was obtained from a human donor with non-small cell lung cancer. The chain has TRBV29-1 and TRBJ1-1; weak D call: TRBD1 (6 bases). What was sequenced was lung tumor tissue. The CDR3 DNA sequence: TGCAGCGTTCCCAGTGACAGGAGGGAAGCTTTCTTT. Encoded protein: CSVPSDRREAFF.